This T cell receptor beta chain derives from a study of vaccination and CD4 T cells after COVID-19. Study-level background: Controls had a CEFX pool, an HIV-1 Nef pool, or no peptide added. Broader study findings: Convalescent patients had 304 of 307 vaccine-specific clones showing spike mono-reactivity.

This clonotype has just one count. Its cognate antigen is unknown. The V end lost 5 bases, the J end lost 2 bases, and 8 bases lay between the germline ends. CDR3 length: 13 amino acids. The V gene's germline CDR1 is MDHEN and CDR2 SYDVKM. Specified treatment: roughly 11-day PBMC culture with coronavirus spike peptide pools or control peptides (ViraFEST assay). The assay that was used to sequence DNA from cultured CD4+ T cells was the Oncomine TCR Beta short-read assay. TCRdb re-derived calls from the PCR reads in MiXCR, one entry per CDR3 protein. The sample consists of over 15,000 distinct CDR3 sequences, approximately 50% of them appearing once.

The TCR originated in a human donor who had recovered from COVID-19. This chain uses TRBV28 with TRBJ2-3; D call uncertain. The sample consisted of CD4+ T cells from blood, cultured in vitro. DNA for the CDR3: TGTGCCAGCAGTCCAAAGTTCACAGATACGCAGTATTTT. Encoded protein: CASSPKFTDTQYF.